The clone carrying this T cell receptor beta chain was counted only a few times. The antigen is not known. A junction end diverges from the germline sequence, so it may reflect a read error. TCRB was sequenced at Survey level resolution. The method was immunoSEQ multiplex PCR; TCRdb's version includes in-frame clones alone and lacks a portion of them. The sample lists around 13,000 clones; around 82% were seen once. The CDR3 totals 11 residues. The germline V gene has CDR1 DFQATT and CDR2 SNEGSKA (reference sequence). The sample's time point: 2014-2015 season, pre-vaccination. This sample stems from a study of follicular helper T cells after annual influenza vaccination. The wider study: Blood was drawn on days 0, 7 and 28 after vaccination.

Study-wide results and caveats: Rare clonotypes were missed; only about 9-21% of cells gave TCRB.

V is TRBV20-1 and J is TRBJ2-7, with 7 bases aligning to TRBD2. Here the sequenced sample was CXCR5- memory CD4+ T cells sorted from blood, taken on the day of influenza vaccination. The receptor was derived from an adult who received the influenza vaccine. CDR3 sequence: CSARGGGSDVF. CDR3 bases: TGCAGTGCTAGAGGGGGGGGTAGCGACGTCTTC.